This T cell receptor (beta chain) was found in a study of T-cell memory formation after mild COVID-19. Study at large: Clusters were largely donor specific.

CDR3 length: 11 residues. V shed 8 bases and J shed 5 bases, with 13 bases lying between them. Germline V gives CDR1 SQVTM, CDR2 ANQGSEA. cDNA libraries for TCR alpha and TCR beta, carrying sample barcodes and UMIs, came from 5'RACE with constant-segment primers. TCRdb analysed the 5' RACE reads with MiXCR anew, one entry per CDR3 protein. The repertoire holds 300,000 to 400,000 distinct CDR3 sequences, with about 21% as singletons. What was sequenced was PBMCs or a T cell subset sorted from them (not recorded which). This chain connects TRBV29-1 to TRBJ2-7; tentatively, D is TRBD1 or TRBD2 (5 bases each). This clonotype originated in an adult woman who had mild COVID-19 (a few samples of this study predate the infection). Cell type and time point are not known. This CDR3 is CSRAGTHEQYF. CDR3 coding DNA: TGCAGCAGAGCCGGGACCCACGAGCAGTACTTC.